The TCR beta chain under discussion was sequenced for a study of early T cells in non-severe SARS-CoV-2 infection. About the research overall: The authors sequenced bulk RNA from unsorted whole blood, leaving chains unpaired.

Findings and limits, study-wide: Matches to VDJdb favored anti-spike CD8 responses and missed private and CD4 specificities.

This clonotype was seen repeatedly, ten times or more. Its cognate antigen is unknown. V dropped 6 bases and J dropped 6; count of bases not matched to a gene: 11. This CDR3 is built from 15 residues. Germline V gene lookup returns CDR1 SGHAT and CDR2 FQNNGV. As part of library construction, unique molecular identifiers were attached to individual cDNA molecules. TCRdb re-derived calls from the 5' RACE reads in MiXCR, one entry per CDR3 protein. This sample carries about 26,000 distinct CDR3 sequences, under 5% of them seen once, and the ten largest clones take approximately 6.2%. This clonotype was sampled from an adult who was a healthcare worker with PCR-confirmed SARS-CoV-2 infection or an uninfected control (not recorded which). J is TRBJ2-3 and V is TRBV11-2; 8 nucleotides match TRBD2. The sample taken for sequencing was whole blood. In DNA form, the CDR3 reads TGTGCCAGCAGTTGGACTAGCACTCCGGGCGATACGCAGTATTTT. The encoded protein is CASSWTSTPGDTQYF.